This T cell receptor beta chain was identified in a study of cytomegalovirus exposure and HLA in healthy donors. General study results and limits: By HLA locus, TCR association rates varied in a later analysis, with DRB1 showing the most and HLA-C the fewest. By a later analysis, the bulk of CMV-associated TCR beta chains appeared HLA-restricted.

PCR amplification relied on 60 Vbeta primers (plus 13 Jbeta primers). Clones were read by immunoSEQ multiplex PCR, and TCRdb kept only the in-frame ones, dropping some. The repertoire holds 65,000 or so clones, roughly 60% seen once, with about 3% in the top ten. Regarding this clone: The antigen remains undetermined.

Healthy people donating bone marrow made up the donors. This CDR3 is built from 15 residues. The germline gives CDR1 SGHDN, CDR2 FVKESK. This rearrangement joins TRBV14 to TRBJ2-5, with D maybe TRBD1 (5 bases). The J call may be wrong; the DNA end is better matched by TRBJ2-7. Material: PBMCs. This TCR came from a man aged 25 to 45 in good health and CMV-seronegative. CDR3 loop: CASSQGQGLGYEQYF. The CDR3 bases are TGTGCCAGCAGCCAAGGGCAGGGTCTGGGGTACGAGCAGTACTTC.